This entry describes one TCR beta chain. A single count supports this clone. Its cognate antigen has yet to be identified. It has no much larger one-base neighbor in the sample; base qualities were not kept. The CDR3 spans 13 residues, from the cysteine through the phenylalanine. Only the CDR3 part of the read is kept: 39 bases, read in frame from the first base. The germline V and J ends show losses of 4 bases and 2 bases respectively, and no gene match explains 2 bases of the junction. The germline V gene gives CDR1 as SGHDT and CDR2 as YYEEEE. Receptor amplification or capture employed the immunoSEQ multiplex PCR assay. In most patients, genomic DNA was isolated using the Qiagen DNeasy Blood and Tissue Kit and sent frozen to Adaptive Biotechnologies for TCR sequencing. For most patients, high-throughput TCR-beta CDR3 sequencing of genomic DNA was performed by Adaptive Biotechnologies. In the source study's methods: TCR sequencing data for 15 to 20 patients were retrieved from Adaptive's ImmunoSEQ software; a few other patients were processed with MiXCR and VDJtools. To correct CD4 versus CD8 sorting errors, any sequence found in both subsets at a frequency ratio below 5:1 was removed. CDR3 nucleotide sequences shared by donor and recipient were removed because the origin of these sequences could not be assigned. At least 2-fold expansion over unstimulated cells and a minimum CFSE-low frequency of 0.002% (template counts) or 0.001% (read counts) were required for clones to be classified as alloreactive. A clone was considered mappable if detected in the sequenced pre-transplant spleen, lymph node, or MLR CFSE-low populations of the donor or recipient. Cumulative frequency of alloreactive clones was calculated as a percentage of all sequences weighted by copy number. TCRdb retrieved this table from immuneACCESS and kept in-frame rearrangements only. Not all clones are present; in checked studies, unresolved V genes account for under half, and no reason is known for the remainder. The DNA was the basis for D and trimming; V, J and clone size are from that table. This sample comprises some 110,000 clones, approximately 93% of them detected only once. The ten largest clones add up to under 1.5% of the sample.

The data belong to a study of graft-versus-host responses after intestinal transplantation (dated by TCRdb to about 2021). Looking at the study overall: The transplants that recipients received were multivisceral, liver-intestinal, or isolated intestinal. Every recipient was given anti-thymocyte globulin induction, then maintenance tacrolimus and steroids for 2 to 3 years. Bulk TCR-beta CDR3 sequencing was used to track graft-versus-host and host-versus-graft alloreactive T cell clones in the graft, circulation and bone marrow after intestinal transplantation. Alloreactive clones were identified by sequencing pre-transplant mixed lymphocyte reaction products and comparing them with unstimulated pre-transplant donor and recipient T cells. The cohort enrolled 20 to 30 intestinal transplant recipients, one of whom was a retransplant, and a few patients without pretransplant specimens were excluded. Donor T cell macrochimerism was defined as a peak of at least 4% donor T cells among recipient peripheral blood mononuclear cells. Rather than being sequenced by the commercial service, samples from a few later patients were sequenced in-house on an Illumina MiSeq and processed with MiXCR. Results the study describes overall, beyond this receptor: The relatively low number and heterogeneity of intestinal transplant patients limited the conclusions. Patients with donor T cell macrochimerism had high GvH to HvG T cell clonal ratios in their allografts. GvH clones were detected in recipient bone marrow, and some of these GvH clones were observed earlier in ileal mucosa or blood, consistent with an intestinal mucosal origin. Early after transplant, peak levels of circulating GvH clones were found to be associated with declines in HvG clones.

The intended sense of this specimen's time point label: cells obtained before transplantation from donor or recipient. CD3+CD4+ and CD3+CD8+ populations were FACS-sorted from unstimulated pre-transplant donor and recipient cells taken from spleen or lymph nodes. Source: unstimulated CD8+ T cells sorted from spleen or lymph node cells, taken before transplant. The TCR comes from a human donor who was the organ donor for an intestinal transplant. Recombination joined TRBV5-6 with TRBJ2-7; TRBD1 aligns with 8 central bases. The nucleotide sequence reads as follows: TGTGCCAGCAGCCCGGACAGGGCCTACGAGCAGTACTTC. It specifies CASSPDRAYEQYF. Reference TRBV5-6 and TRBJ2-7 genes cover what lies past the CDR3, so the full variable domain is DAGVTQSPTHLIKTRGQQVTLRCSPKSGHDTVSWYQQALGQGPQFIFQYYEEEERQRGNFPDRFSGHQFPNYSSELNVNALLLGDSALYLCASSPDRAYEQYFGPGTRLTVT.